The 31 T cell receptor beta chains listed next were all sequenced from one sample in a study of CD8 T cell repertoires and HIV-1 epitope variants. No antigens are known for them. Assay: immunoSEQ multiplex PCR; the TCRdb copy retains only in-frame clones and omits some. This table holds over 5,500 clones, roughly three fifths found once. Source material: cultured CD8+ T cells derived from PBMCs. These receptors were taken from a male donor with HIV.

The genes are TRBV28 and TRBJ2-7, with D unresolved. The germline gives CDR1 MDHEN, CDR2 SYDVKM. The length of the CDR3 is 14 residues. V was cut by 4 bases and J by 2 bases, with 12 bases left in between. The chain's CDR3 is CASSSDVSAYEQYF. In nucleotides, the CDR3 is TGTGCCAGCAGTTCAGATGTCTCGGCCTACGAGCAGTACTTC.

This chain links TRBV4-3 with TRBJ1-4, with D hard to call. CDR1 and CDR2 from the germline V gene are LGHNA and YSLEER. Trimming took 2 bases from V and 5 from J, leaving 15 bases between them. The CDR3 is 16 residues long. CDR3 protein: CASSQTESQRNEKLFF. The CDR3 DNA reads as TGCGCCAGCAGCCAAACGGAAAGTCAGAGAAATGAAAAACTGTTTTTT.

The chain joins TRBV11-2 to TRBJ2-5; D call uncertain. Matching the DNA end better, TRBJ2-7 makes the J call doubtful. CDR1 is SGHAT, CDR2 FQNNGV, per germline. The CDR3 has 14 residues. The chain's CDR3 is CASSLVSVSYEQYF. The CDR3 DNA follows: TGTGCCAGCAGCTTAGTGTCCGTCTCCTACGAGCAGTACTTC.

This chain connects TRBV6-5 to TRBJ1-4, with 7 nucleotides matching TRBD1. Germline assignment: CDR1 MNHEY and CDR2 SVGAGI. The CDR3 contains 15 residues. V trimming: 7 bases; J trimming: 6 bases; junction bases outside the gene matches: 11. In DNA, the CDR3 is TGTGCCAGCAAGAGGGGGTTCAGGGGGGATGAAAAACTGTTTTTT. It translates to CASKRGFRGDEKLFF.

The V gene is TRBV6-5, the J gene TRBJ2-7; no firm D call. Germline lookup yields CDR1 MNHEY and CDR2 SVGAGI. The CDR3 is 13 amino acids. The V end lost 6 bases, the J end lost 0 bases, and 9 bases lay between the germline ends. For the CDR3, the DNA is TGTGCCAGCAGCATACAGATCTCCTACGAGCAGTACTTC. Its protein product is CASSIQISYEQYF.

This clone was counted only a few times. J is TRBJ2-7 and V is TRBV7-3, with 7 bases matching TRBD1. The CDR3 is made up of 14 amino acids. Germline CDR1 SGHTA, CDR2 FQGTGA. V lost 3 bases to trimming and J lost 7 bases; unmatched junction nucleotides: 9. Written as DNA, the CDR3 is TGTGCCAGCAGCTTGGGACAGTACCTTCGTGAGCAGTACTTC. As protein: CASSLGQYLREQYF.

Only a few counts were recorded for this clone. The chain joins TRBV28 to TRBJ2-7, with 12 nucleotides matching TRBD2. The trim removed 4 bases at V and 0 bases at J, leaving 4 bases unmatched. The germline V gene has CDR1 MDHEN and CDR2 SYDVKM. The CDR3 is 16 amino acids. CDR3 region: CASSSLAGGLSYEQYF. The CDR3, as DNA: TGTGCCAGCAGTTCCCTAGCGGGAGGGCTCTCCTACGAGCAGTACTTC.

This clone came up once. V and J are TRBV30 and TRBJ2-2, with D possibly being TRBD1 (6 bases). V dropped 2 bases and J dropped 7 bases, with 14 bases sitting between them. Germline V gene data show CDR1 as GTSNPN and CDR2 as SVGIG (reference sequence). This CDR3 region has 14 residues. The CDR3: CAWSLVTGNGELFF. For the CDR3, the DNA is TGTGCCTGGAGTCTTGTTACAGGGAACGGGGAGCTGTTTTTT.

The gene calls are TRBV30 and TRBJ2-5; 12 nucleotides match TRBD2. The DNA matches TRBJ2-7 better at its end, which makes the J call doubtful. The length of the CDR3 is 18 residues. Germline V gene data show CDR1 as GTSNPN and CDR2 as SVGIG (reference sequence). CDR3 nucleotides: TGTGCCTGGAGCGATACTAGCGGGGGGAACCTCATTTCCTACGAGCAGTACTTC. Residues: CAWSDTSGGNLISYEQYF.

The chain joins TRBV28 to TRBJ2-7, with TRBD1 identical over 11 bases. Germline V lookup: CDR1 MDHEN, CDR2 SYDVKM. The CDR3 covers 15 residues. V was pared by 6 bases and J by 2 bases, with 6 bases of the junction left unmatched. The CDR3 region is CASRGTGGRTYEQYF. The CDR3 nucleotides read TGTGCCAGCAGGGGGACAGGGGGAAGAACCTACGAGCAGTACTTC.

This chain uses TRBV7-9 with TRBJ2-2; D is uncertain. The CDR3 covers 12 residues. Trimming pared 5 bases from V and 2 bases from J, leaving 3 bases between. Germline V gene sequence: CDR1 SEHNR, CDR2 FQNEAQ (reference sequence). The CDR3 sequence is CASSLNTGELFF. The CDR3 DNA reads as TGTGCCAGCAGCCTTAACACCGGGGAGCTGTTTTTT.

This chain connects TRBV12-5 to TRBJ2-2; D is unclear. The germline CDR1 and CDR2 sequences are LGHNT and FRNRAP. CDR3 length equals 13 residues. V was clipped by 5 bases and J by 5 bases, with 9 bases between them. The CDR3 sequence: CASGAPRTGELFF. DNA for the CDR3: TGTGCTAGTGGTGCCCCTAGAACCGGGGAGCTGTTTTTT.

The chain joins TRBV2 to TRBJ1-4; 10 positions agree with TRBD1. The CDR3 runs to 14 residues. J was trimmed by 6 bases and V by 6 bases; bases with no gene match: 4. In germline, CDR1 is SNHLY, CDR2 FYNNEI. Here the CDR3 reads CASRGTGEYEKLFF. DNA of the CDR3: TGTGCCAGCAGGGGGACAGGGGAGTATGAAAAACTGTTTTTT.

The rearrangement joins TRBV11-2 to TRBJ2-1; 8 bases are a match to TRBD2. Trimming at V came to 3 bases and at J to 3 bases, leaving 16 bases not matched to a gene. In germline, CDR1 is SGHAT, CDR2 FQNNGV. The CDR3 runs 19 residues. CDR3 sequence: CASSFRAVRQRESYNEQFF. Here the CDR3 DNA reads TGTGCCAGCAGCTTCCGGGCGGTGCGCCAGCGGGAGAGCTACAATGAGCAGTTCTTC.

The rearrangement joins TRBV5-1 to TRBJ2-7, with D hard to call. Deletions cut 0 bases from V and 4 bases from J, with 2 bases between. Germline assignment: CDR1 SGHRS and CDR2 YFSETQ. This CDR3 has 11 residues. CDR3 amino acids: CASSLGYEQYF. Here the CDR3 DNA reads TGCGCCAGCAGCTTGGGGTACGAGCAGTACTTC.

In its sample, this clone ranks as medium-sized. This sequence joins TRBV28 and TRBJ2-7, with 8 bases aligning to TRBD2. Trimming at V came to 5 bases and at J to 6 bases, leaving 9 bases not matched to a gene. The CDR3 is 14 amino acids. Germline V gene lookup returns CDR1 MDHEN and CDR2 SYDVKM. Here the CDR3 DNA reads TGTGCCAGCAGTCCGGAAGCGGGAGTAAGCGAGCAGTACTTC. Protein sequence: CASSPEAGVSEQYF.

This chain links TRBV28 with TRBJ2-7; possibly TRBD1 or TRBD2 for D (5 bases each). Trimming shortened V by 1 base and J by 5 bases, and 12 bases separated the two germline ends. CDR1 is MDHEN, CDR2 SYDVKM, per germline. CDR3 length equals 14 residues. CDR3 residues: CASSLYGGTHEQYF. The DNA of the CDR3 is TGTGCCAGCAGTTTATATGGGGGTACCCACGAGCAGTACTTC. Looking up the rest from reference TRBV28 and TRBJ2-7 gives the full variable domain: DVKVTQSSRYLVKRTGEKVFLECVQDMDHENMFWYRQDPGLGLRLIYFSYDVKMKEKGDIPEGYSVSREKKERFSLILESASTNQTSMYLCASSLYGGTHEQYFGPGTRLTVT.

This clone is medium-sized within its sample. This chain uses TRBV4-2 with TRBJ2-7, with 7 bases identical to TRBD2. The germline CDR1 and CDR2 sequences are LGHNA and YNFKEQ. The V gene end was trimmed by 1 base and the J gene end by 8 bases; junction bases not matched to a gene: 2. The CDR3 runs 12 residues. Written as DNA, the CDR3 is TGTGCCAGCAGCCAAGCGGGGGGACAGCAGTACTTC. Protein sequence: CASSQAGGQQYF.

The V gene is TRBV11-2, the J gene TRBJ1-1; D is perhaps TRBD1 (5 bases). The germline V and J ends were trimmed by 1 base and 4 bases, with 19 bases remaining between them. Germline CDR1 reads SGHAT; CDR2 reads FQNNGV. The CDR3 covers 17 residues. The CDR3 region is CASSLARQGSTGTEAFF. CDR3 nucleotide sequence: TGTGCCAGCAGCTTAGCGCGGCAGGGTAGCACTGGCACTGAAGCTTTCTTT.

The CDR3 loop is CASSGRGLSSYEQYF. As DNA, the CDR3 is TGTGCCAGCAGTGGACGCGGGTTGAGCTCCTACGAGCAGTACTTC. This chain links TRBV27 with TRBJ2-7; D may be TRBD2 (5 bases). Deletions cut 5 bases from V and 0 bases from J, with 14 bases between. The CDR3 is made up of 15 amino acids. From germline, CDR1 is MNHEY and CDR2 SMNVEV (reference sequence).

J is TRBJ2-5 and V is TRBV27; 9 positions agree with TRBD1. Germline V gives CDR1 MNHEY, CDR2 SMNVEV (reference sequence). The V segment lost 4 bases and the J segment 5 bases; nucleotides outside the gene matches: 20. The CDR3 has 19 residues. CDR3 amino acids: CASSSTTTTQGAKGETQYF. As DNA, the CDR3 is TGTGCCAGCAGTTCCACGACAACCACACAGGGGGCGAAGGGCGAGACCCAGTACTTC.

This clone occurred a few times. The chain recombines TRBV4-3 with TRBJ1-1; D remains unclear. The CDR3 sequence is 16 residues long. Germline CDR1 LGHNA, CDR2 YSLEER. Trimming stripped 1 base from V and 3 bases from J, with 15 bases between. The CDR3 loop reads CASSQGSGGFYTEAFF. Written as DNA, the CDR3 is TGCGCCAGCAGCCAAGGGTCGGGTGGATTTTACACTGAAGCTTTCTTT.

The chain carries TRBV21-1 and TRBJ1-1. TRBV21-1 is an annotated pseudogene. The CDR3 consists of 16 residues. DNA of the CDR3: TGTGCCAGCAGCCGAGTCATAGCTACAATTCGCACTGAAGCTTTCTTT. Amino acids: CASSRVIATIRTEAFF.

The chain carries TRBV5-8 and TRBJ1-2; D not resolved. The CDR3 totals 16 residues. From germline, CDR1 is SGHTS and CDR2 YDEGEE. Trimming stripped 4 bases from V and 3 bases from J, with 19 bases between. In DNA form, the CDR3 reads TGTGCCAGCAGCCCTTGGCCGGTAGAATTGGACTATGGCTACACCTTC. It specifies CASSPWPVELDYGYTF.

The table lists this clone with a few counts. The rearrangement links TRBV6-5 to TRBJ2-2; 8 bases match TRBD2. The CDR3 sequence is 15 residues long. The ends lost 0 bases at V and 6 bases at J; junction bases unmatched: 3. Looked up from germline, CDR1 is MNHEY and CDR2 is SVGAGI. This chain's CDR3 is CASSYSIGRAGELFF. In DNA, the CDR3 is TGTGCCAGCAGTTACTCGATCGGGAGGGCCGGGGAGCTGTTTTTT.

This CDR3 reads CASSLVRGHHSDTEAFF. The CDR3 nucleotides are TGTGCCAGCAGCCTTGTAAGGGGGCACCATAGCGACACTGAAGCTTTCTTT. The chain is built from TRBV5-6 and TRBJ1-1; 7 positions agree with TRBD1. CDR3 length: 17 residues. V trimming: 4 bases; J trimming: 3 bases; junction bases outside the gene matches: 15. Germline V CDR1 and CDR2: SGHDT, YYEEEE.

The rearrangement uses TRBV9 and TRBJ1-5; no clear D. Trimming took off 0 bases at V and 3 bases at J, with 7 bases between the two ends. CDR3 size: 14 residues. Germline V gives CDR1 SGDLS, CDR2 YYNGEE. CDR3 residues: CASSVGGNNQPQHF. DNA for the CDR3: TGTGCCAGCAGCGTAGGGGGAAACAATCAGCCCCAGCATTTT.

This clone appeared a few times. The chain couples TRBV7-8 to TRBJ1-2; TRBD1 aligns across 7 bases. CDR3 length: 15 residues. From germline, CDR1 is SGHVS and CDR2 FQNEAQ. V dropped 5 bases and J dropped 5; count of bases not matched to a gene: 11. The CDR3 loop reads CASSDGQVSPYGYTF. The CDR3 nucleotides are TGTGCCAGCAGCGACGGACAGGTATCGCCGTATGGCTACACCTTC.

The chain employs TRBV6-1 and TRBJ1-2, with D maybe TRBD1 (6 bases). CDR3 length equals 13 residues. Germline V gives CDR1 MNHNS, CDR2 SASEGT. The CDR3: CGGRRGINYGYTF. The DNA for the CDR3 is TGTGGTGGGCGGAGGGGGATTAACTATGGCTACACCTTC.

The chain employs TRBV4-1 and TRBJ2-3, with 9 bases lining up with TRBD2. The junction had 7 bases not matched to a gene; V was cut back by 0 bases and J by 0 bases. CDR1 and CDR2 (germline): MGHRA, YSYEKL. The CDR3 spans 18 residues. The CDR3 DNA reads as TGCGCCAGCAGCCAAGACCCCCCTAGCGGGACTAGCACAGATACGCAGTATTTT. This sequence encodes CASSQDPPSGTSTDTQYF.

Only a few counts were recorded for this clone. The chain links TRBV10-3 to TRBJ2-1; TRBD1 aligns across 7 bases. CDR1 is ENHRY, CDR2 SYGVKD, per germline. The CDR3 covers 15 residues. V was pared by 3 bases and J by 1 base, with 3 bases of the junction left unmatched. The DNA of the CDR3 is TGTGCCATCAGTGATGAGGGGGCTTCCTACAATGAGCAGTTCTTC. This codes for CAISDEGASYNEQFF.